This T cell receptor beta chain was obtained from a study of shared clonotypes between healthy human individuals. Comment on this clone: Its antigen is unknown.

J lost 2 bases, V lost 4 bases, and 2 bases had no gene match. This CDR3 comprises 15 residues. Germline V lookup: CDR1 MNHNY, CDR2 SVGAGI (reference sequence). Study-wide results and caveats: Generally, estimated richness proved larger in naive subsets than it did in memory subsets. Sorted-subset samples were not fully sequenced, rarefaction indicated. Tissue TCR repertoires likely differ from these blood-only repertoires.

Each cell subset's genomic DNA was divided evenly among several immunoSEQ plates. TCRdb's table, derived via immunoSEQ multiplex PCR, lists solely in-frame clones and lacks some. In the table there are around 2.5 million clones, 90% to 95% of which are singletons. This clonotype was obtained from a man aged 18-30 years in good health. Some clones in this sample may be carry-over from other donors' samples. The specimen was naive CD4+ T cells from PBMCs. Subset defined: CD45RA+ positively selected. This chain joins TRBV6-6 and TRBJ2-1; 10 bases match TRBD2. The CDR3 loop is CASSLLAGPYNEQFF. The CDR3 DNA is TGTGCCAGCAGTTTACTAGCGGGACCCTACAATGAGCAGTTCTTC.